Listed here are 14 T cell receptor beta chains from one sample, sequenced in a study of tumor-infiltrating lymphocytes in primary liver carcinoma. Co-extracting RNA and DNA was done with roughly 17-32 mg of unsorted bulk tissue as input. A primer in the constant region served to generate TCR beta cDNA from roughly 450 ng of total RNA. Slightly modified ARM-PCR served as the procedure for the TCR beta libraries. These libraries came from three rounds of nested multiplex PCR. Two initial PCR rounds of around 10 cycles each paired TRBV1-TRBV30 forward primers with a C-beta reverse primer. TCRdb recomputed calls from the multiplex PCR reads with MiXCR, one row per CDR3 protein. The sample has 99,000 or so distinct CDR3 sequences, 82% seen once. Sequences were obtained from liver tumor tissue from sampling region 3. This sample's subset: tumor region T3, left-lateral pole. The receptors originated from a man aged 35-49 years with primary liver carcinoma and hepatitis B virus infection.

V usage is TRBV6-5 and J usage is TRBJ1-1; TRBD1 is a possible D gene (5 bases). The CDR3 has 14 residues. The V gene lost 5 bases and the J gene lost 6 bases, with 16 bases spanning the gap. The germline gives CDR1 MNHEY, CDR2 SVGAGI. The CDR3 sequence: CASSQQEAYAEAFF. Written as DNA, the CDR3 is TGTGCCAGCAGTCAACAGGAGGCCTACGCTGAAGCTTTCTTT.

A word on this clonotype: This is likely a read error, given that the CDR3 carries no conserved phenylalanine or tryptophan at its end. CDR3 residues: CVSSQGQCEQYL. The CDR3 bases are TGTGTCAGCAGCCAGGGACAGTGCGAGCAGTACTTA. This chain uses TRBV7-9 with TRBJ2-7; the match to TRBD1 covers 7 bases. This CDR3 region has 12 residues. Per germline, CDR1 SEHNR and CDR2 FQNEAQ (reference sequence).

This clonotype was seen once. No conserved phenylalanine or tryptophan is present at the end of the CDR3, so a read error is the likely explanation. CDR3 nucleotide sequence: TGTGCCAGCAGCAATGTACTAGCGGGGTACCACGAGCAGTACATC. Translating gives CASSNVLAGYHEQYI. The gene calls are TRBV5-6 and TRBJ2-7; 10 nucleotides align to TRBD2. The CDR3 covers 15 residues. The J segment lost 5 bases and the V segment lost 4 bases, leaving 9 bases of the junction unmatched. The V gene's germline CDR1 is SGHDT and CDR2 YYEEEE.

This clonotype was seen a single time. Sequence at one end of the junction differs from germline and may be a read error. The gene calls are TRBV4-3 and TRBJ2-6; TRBD1 is a possible D gene (6 bases). This CDR3 has 15 residues. Germline V gene sequence: CDR1 LGHNA, CDR2 YSLEER. CDR3 DNA sequence: TGCGGCAGCAGCCAGGGGACACCTGGGGCCAAGGTCCTGACTTTC. This sequence encodes CGSSQGTPGAKVLTF.

This clonotype appeared a few times. The chain uses TRBV20-1 and TRBJ2-5; D not resolved. The germline gives CDR1 DFQATT, CDR2 SNEGSKA (reference sequence). The CDR3 is made up of 13 amino acids. V was clipped by 3 bases and J by 3 bases, with 11 bases between them. CDR3 sequence: CSASPDRKETQYF. DNA for the CDR3: TGCAGTGCTAGTCCGGACCGAAAAGAGACCCAGTACTTC.

The chain recombines TRBV12-3 or TRBV12-4 with TRBJ2-7; 8 nucleotides line up with TRBD2. The V segment lost 9 bases and the J segment 11 bases; nucleotides outside the gene matches: 18. The CDR3 sequence is 14 residues long. CDR3 sequence reads: CASSRLSGDYDEYF. The CDR3 region has the DNA TGTGCCAGTAGTCGGCTTAGCGGGGACTACGATGAGTACTTC.

Only one count was recorded for this clonotype. An end of the junction does not agree with germline; a read error may underlie this. The gene calls are TRBV30 and TRBJ1-5, with D hard to call. CDR3 size: 13 residues. The germline gives CDR1 GTSNPN, CDR2 SVGIG (reference sequence). This CDR3 is CAWSYRENQSQHF. The CDR3 coding sequence is TGTGCCTGGAGTTATAGGGAAAATCAGTCCCAGCATTTT.

This CDR3 reads CASSPTVSGINEQYF. CDR3 coding DNA: TGTGCCAGTAGCCCAACCGTGTCAGGGATCAACGAGCAGTACTTC. The V call is TRBV5-4, the J call TRBJ2-7, with D perhaps TRBD1 (5 bases). The CDR3 totals 15 residues. Germline V gene sequence: CDR1 SGHNT, CDR2 YYREEE (reference sequence). The V gene lost 8 bases and the J gene lost 5 bases, with 23 bases spanning the gap.

The chain recombines TRBV28 with TRBJ1-6, with unresolved D. Germline-derived CDR1 and CDR2 are MDHEN and SYDVKM. The ends were cut back, 1 base at V and 12 bases at J, with 16 bases in the middle. This CDR3 comprises 15 residues. The CDR3 sequence: CASSLYGLGNLPLHF. The CDR3, as DNA: TGTGCCAGCAGTTTATATGGGTTAGGTAATCTACCCCTCCACTTT.

The chain combines TRBV12-3 or TRBV12-4 with TRBJ1-1, with D perhaps TRBD1 (6 bases). The CDR3 covers 14 residues. V lost 4 bases to trimming and J lost 12 bases, with 21 bases between them. As DNA, the CDR3 is TGTGCCAGCAGTTCGGCAGACAGGAGCACTGAGTCTTTCTTT. It yields the protein CASSSADRSTESFF.

This clonotype was found a few times. The chain has TRBV11-2 and TRBJ1-6; perhaps TRBD1 as D (5 bases). The CDR3 sequence is 16 residues long. Deletions cut 5 bases from V and 9 bases from J, with 20 bases between. Germline V gene data show CDR1 as SGHAT and CDR2 as FQNNGV. The CDR3 region has the DNA TGTGCCAGCAGCACCCAACAGTGCGCAGGGATTTCACCCCTCCACTTT. Encoded protein: CASSTQQCAGISPLHF.

Turning to this clonotype: This may arise from a read error, as a much more abundant clone is one base away. The chain couples TRBV5-1 to TRBJ2-2, with 8 nucleotides matching TRBD2. The CDR3 consists of 15 residues. Germline CDR1 reads SGHRS; CDR2 reads YFSETQ. Trimming at V came to 4 bases and at J to 4 bases, leaving 6 bases not matched to a gene. The CDR3 DNA follows: TGCGCCAGCAGCCCAGTAGCGGGGATCACCGGGGAGCTGTTTTTT. It is translated as CASSPVAGITGELFF.

V is TRBV11-1 and J is TRBJ2-7; weak D call: TRBD2 (6 bases). V was trimmed by 1 base and J by 0 bases, leaving 16 bases between them. CDR3 length: 17 amino acids. Germline V CDR1 and CDR2: SGHAT, FQDESV (reference sequence). The CDR3 loop reads CASSLGPAGKSSYEQYF. The DNA of the CDR3 is TGTGCCAGCAGCTTAGGGCCAGCGGGTAAAAGCTCCTACGAGCAGTACTTC.

This clonotype was observed a handful of times. A much more abundant neighbour one base away suggests this may be a read error. The genes are TRBV7-9 and TRBJ2-7; D not certain. From germline, CDR1 is SEHNR and CDR2 FQNEAQ (reference sequence). The CDR3 spans 12 residues. CDR3 bases: TGTGCCTGCAGCGCCACTGGCGACGAGCAGTACTTC. It yields the protein CACSATGDEQYF.